These T cell receptor beta chains were read from a single sample in a study of radiation and T cells in renal cell carcinoma. Produced via immunoSEQ multiplex PCR; TCRdb's table is partial and in-frame only. The sample lists more than 140,000 clones; roughly 85% were seen once. The starting material was blood, obtained from a patient whose treatment included radiotherapy and nephrectomy. The receptors shown here come from a woman aged 50 to 65 with renal cell carcinoma. Both conserved end residues are part of each CDR3. A D gene is named only where the DNA matches it firmly. Some rows have no size entry. The others give once, few or many, or a class for an expanded clone.

j_gene: TRBJ2-1; d_gene: TRBD1; v_gene: TRBV5-6; abundance: .; CDR3nt: TGTGCCAGCAGCCTGGACAGGGTCAATGAGCAGTTCTTC; CDR3aa: CASSLDRVNEQFF
j_gene: TRBJ2-1; d_gene: .; v_gene: TRBV9; abundance: .; CDR3nt: TGTGCCAGCAACAAGTGGGGACTTAACAATGAGCAGTTCTTC; CDR3aa: CASNKWGLNNEQFF
j_gene: TRBJ2-1; d_gene: .; v_gene: TRBV28; abundance: .; CDR3nt: TGTGCCAGCACCACCCCGGCGTCCGACTACAATGAGCAGTTCTTC; CDR3aa: CASTTPASDYNEQFF
j_gene: TRBJ2-3; d_gene: TRBD2; v_gene: TRBV25-1; abundance: .; CDR3nt: TGTGCCAGCAGGGGACTAGAATTCACAGATACGCAGTATTTT; CDR3aa: CASRGLEFTDTQYF
j_gene: TRBJ2-5; d_gene: .; v_gene: TRBV7-9; abundance: .; CDR3nt: TGTGCCAGCAGGCTCGGGGGGCCCCAGTACTTC; CDR3aa: CASRLGGPQYF
j_gene: TRBJ1-5; d_gene: .; v_gene: TRBV13; abundance: .; CDR3nt: TGTGCCAGCAGCTTCCAGGGTCAGCCCCAGCATTTT; CDR3aa: CASSFQGQPQHF
j_gene: TRBJ1-3; d_gene: .; v_gene: TRBV7-2; abundance: .; CDR3nt: TGTGCCAGCAGCTTTAACGTCGGCTCTGGAAACACCATATATTTT; CDR3aa: CASSFNVGSGNTIYF
j_gene: TRBJ1-4; d_gene: TRBD1; v_gene: TRBV6-1; abundance: .; CDR3nt: TGTGCCAGCAGTGCTCGAACAGGGGAGGGTGAAAAACTGTTTTTT; CDR3aa: CASSARTGEGEKLFF
j_gene: TRBJ2-2; d_gene: .; v_gene: TRBV5-1; abundance: .; CDR3nt: TGCGCCAGCAGCTTGGCTGGGAACCCGAACACCGGGGAGCTGTTTTTT; CDR3aa: CASSLAGNPNTGELFF
j_gene: TRBJ2-5; d_gene: TRBD1; v_gene: TRBV5-1; abundance: .; CDR3nt: TGCGCCAGCAGCTGGGACAGGGGGGGAGAGACCCAGTACTTC; CDR3aa: CASSWDRGGETQYF
j_gene: TRBJ2-4; d_gene: .; v_gene: TRBV14; abundance: once; CDR3nt: TGTGCCAGCAGCCCCAGAGGGAACATTCAGTACTTC; CDR3aa: CASSPRGNIQYF
j_gene: TRBJ2-2; d_gene: TRBD2; v_gene: TRBV5-4; abundance: .; CDR3nt: TGTGCCAGCAGCCCTCAATTACTAGCGGGGGGTACCGGGGAGCTGTTTTTT; CDR3aa: CASSPQLLAGGTGELFF
j_gene: TRBJ2-7; d_gene: .; v_gene: TRBV28; abundance: few; CDR3nt: TGTGCCAGCAGTTTGGGGGGATTCGGACAGAGATTCTCCTACGAGCAGTACTTC; CDR3aa: CASSLGGFGQRFSYEQYF
j_gene: TRBJ1-1; d_gene: .; v_gene: TRBV27; abundance: .; CDR3nt: TGTGCCAGCAGTTCTAGGGTAATCGCTGAAGCTTTCTTT; CDR3aa: CASSSRVIAEAFF
j_gene: TRBJ1-4; d_gene: .; v_gene: TRBV7-6; abundance: .; CDR3nt: TGTGCCAGCAGCTGGAAAAGGGGACAACTAAATGAAAAACTGTTTTTT; CDR3aa: CASSWKRGQLNEKLFF
j_gene: TRBJ1-5; d_gene: TRBD1; v_gene: TRBV19; abundance: few; CDR3nt: TGTGCCAGTAGTCTGGACAGGGGAGGGGATCAGCCCCAGCATTTT; CDR3aa: CASSLDRGGDQPQHF
j_gene: TRBJ1-2; d_gene: .; v_gene: TRBV27; abundance: .; CDR3nt: TGTGCCAGCAGTTTACGGTCCGCTAACTATGGCTACACCTTC; CDR3aa: CASSLRSANYGYTF
j_gene: TRBJ2-3; d_gene: TRBD2; v_gene: TRBV13; abundance: .; CDR3nt: TGTGCCAGCAGCATTCCTAGCGGGAGGGCCCCAGATACGCAGTATTTT; CDR3aa: CASSIPSGRAPDTQYF
j_gene: TRBJ1-2; d_gene: TRBD1; v_gene: TRBV10-3; abundance: .; CDR3nt: TGTGCCACCTTGGGGACAGGGACCTATGGCTACACCTTC; CDR3aa: CATLGTGTYGYTF
j_gene: TRBJ1-3; d_gene: .; v_gene: TRBV6-5; abundance: .; CDR3nt: TGTGCCAGCAGCGGGCAGCGGATTGGAAACACCATATATTTT; CDR3aa: CASSGQRIGNTIYF